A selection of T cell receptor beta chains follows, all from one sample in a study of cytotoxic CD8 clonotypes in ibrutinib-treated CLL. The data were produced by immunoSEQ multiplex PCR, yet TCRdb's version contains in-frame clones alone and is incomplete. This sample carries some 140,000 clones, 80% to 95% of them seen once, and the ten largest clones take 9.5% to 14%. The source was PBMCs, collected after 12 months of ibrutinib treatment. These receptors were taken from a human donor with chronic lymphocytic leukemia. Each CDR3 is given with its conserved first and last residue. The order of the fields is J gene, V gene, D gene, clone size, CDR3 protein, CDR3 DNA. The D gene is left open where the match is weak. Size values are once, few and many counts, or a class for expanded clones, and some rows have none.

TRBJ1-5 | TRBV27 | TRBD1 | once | CASSLSLRGGQPQHF | TGTGCCAGCAGTTTATCTCTCAGGGGGGGTCAGCCCCAGCATTTT
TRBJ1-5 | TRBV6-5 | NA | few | CASSYSENQPQHF | TGTGCCAGCAGTTACTCGGAGAATCAGCCCCAGCATTTT
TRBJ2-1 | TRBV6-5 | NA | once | CASSSLGWGRLSEQFF | TGTGCCAGCAGTTCCCTCGGGTGGGGACGGTTGAGTGAGCAGTTCTTC
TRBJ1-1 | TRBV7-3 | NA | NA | CASSLQGSDTEAFF | TGTGCCAGCAGCTTACAGGGGTCGGACACTGAAGCTTTCTTT
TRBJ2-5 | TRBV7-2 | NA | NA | CASSPRDRYQETQYF | TGTGCCAGCAGCCCCCGAGACAGGTACCAAGAGACCCAGTACTTC
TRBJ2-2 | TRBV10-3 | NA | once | CATPGKSETGELFF | TGTGCCACCCCAGGGAAATCGGAAACCGGGGAGCTGTTTTTT
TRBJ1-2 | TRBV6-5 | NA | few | CASSYYGTGYTF | TGTGCCAGCAGTTACTATGGTACCGGCTACACCTTC
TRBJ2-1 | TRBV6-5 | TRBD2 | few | CASSYSGTSGNNEQFF | TGTGCCAGCAGTTACTCTGGGACTAGCGGGAACAATGAGCAGTTCTTC
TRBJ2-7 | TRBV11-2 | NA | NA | CASSLEGGFGEQYF | TGTGCCAGCAGCTTAGAAGGTGGCTTCGGCGAGCAGTACTTC
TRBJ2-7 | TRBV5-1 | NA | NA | CASSLEAGNYEQYF | TGCGCCAGCAGCTTGGAGGCAGGGAACTACGAGCAGTACTTC
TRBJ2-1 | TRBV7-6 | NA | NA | CASSLLSSPSGEQFF | TGTGCCAGCAGCTTATTGTCGAGTCCGAGCGGTGAGCAGTTCTTC
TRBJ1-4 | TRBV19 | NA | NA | CASKDRVAEKLFF | TGTGCCAGTAAGGATCGCGTGGCTGAAAAACTGTTTTTT
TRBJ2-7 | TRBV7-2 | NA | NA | CASSLAPTYEQYF | TGTGCCAGCAGCTTAGCCCCAACCTACGAGCAGTACTTC
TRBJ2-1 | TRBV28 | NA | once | CASSLTLETGEQFF | TGTGCCAGCAGTTTAACGCTGGAGACGGGTGAGCAGTTCTTC
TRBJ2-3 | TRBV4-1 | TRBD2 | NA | CASRSGLAGGADTQYF | TGCGCCAGCAGATCGGGGTTAGCGGGAGGGGCAGATACGCAGTATTTT
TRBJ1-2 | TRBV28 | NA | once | CASSHRRGYTF | TGTGCCAGCAGCCACAGGAGGGGCTACACCTTC
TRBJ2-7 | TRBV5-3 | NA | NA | CARTSLGRLVYEQYF | TGTGCCAGAACATCACTTGGCAGGCTAGTCTACGAGCAGTACTTC
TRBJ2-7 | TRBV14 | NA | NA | CASSQVFGGGNYEQYF | TGTGCCAGCAGCCAAGTTTTTGGAGGAGGGAATTACGAGCAGTACTTC
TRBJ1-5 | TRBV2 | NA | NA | CASSEYGDRSNQPQHF | TGTGCCAGCAGTGAATACGGGGATAGAAGCAATCAGCCCCAGCATTTT
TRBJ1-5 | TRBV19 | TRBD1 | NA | CASRERTGVDSGGQPQHF | TGTGCCAGTAGAGAAAGGACAGGGGTCGATTCCGGAGGTCAGCCCCAGCATTTT
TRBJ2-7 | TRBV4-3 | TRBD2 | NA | CASSQGLDNYEQYF | TGCGCCAGCAGCCAGGGACTAGATAACTACGAGCAGTACTTC
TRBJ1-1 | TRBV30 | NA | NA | CAWEATNTEAFF | TGTGCCTGGGAGGCCACAAACACTGAAGCTTTCTTT
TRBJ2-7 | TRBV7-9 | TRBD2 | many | CASSPSGVGYYEQYF | TGTGCCAGCAGCCCTAGCGGGGTGGGGTACTACGAGCAGTACTTC
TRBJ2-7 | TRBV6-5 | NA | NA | CASSRGLRGGEQYF | TGTGCCAGCAGTAGGGGACTTAGGGGCGGCGAGCAGTACTTC
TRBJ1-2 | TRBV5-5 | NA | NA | CASSLAGTVYGYTF | TGTGCCAGCAGCTTGGCCGGGACGGTCTATGGCTACACCTTC
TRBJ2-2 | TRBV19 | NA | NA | CASRPRGGAGELFF | TGTGCCAGTAGACCTAGAGGGGGGGCCGGGGAGCTGTTTTTT
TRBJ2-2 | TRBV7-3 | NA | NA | CASSPLARENTGELFF | TGTGCCAGCAGCCCTCTCGCCAGGGAGAACACCGGGGAGCTGTTTTTT
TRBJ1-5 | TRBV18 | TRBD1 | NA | CASSATQGEQPQHF | TGTGCCAGCTCAGCCACACAGGGGGAGCAGCCCCAGCATTTT